The 17 T cell receptor beta chains reported below all come from one sample, sequenced in a study of T cells in Graves' hyperthyroidism and ophthalmopathy. It was RNA transcripts that yielded the amplified TCR beta CDR3 regions. RT-PCR in the first round (using the HTBI primer set) targeted the TCR CDR3. One entry per CDR3 protein results from TCRdb running MiXCR on the multiplex PCR reads. The table has around 360,000 distinct CDR3 sequences, 15% seen once. Specimen: blood. The receptors were gathered from a woman in her sixties or seventies with Graves' ophthalmopathy.

Ten or more counts support this clonotype. At one end, the junction sequence differs from germline, possibly due to a read error. The V gene is TRBV7-7, the J gene TRBJ1-2; TRBD1 matches 8 bases. The CDR3 is 15 amino acids. Germline V gene lookup returns CDR1 SSHAT and CDR2 FNYEAQ (reference sequence). The CDR3 sequence: CASSYEPGGSKGYTF. The CDR3 nucleotides are TGTGCTAGCAGCTATGAGCCAGGGGGCTCCAAAGGCTACACCTTC.

The chain uses TRBV29-1 and TRBJ2-5; no definite D call. V was clipped by 4 bases and J by 2 bases, with 11 bases between them. This CDR3 has 13 amino acids. Germline V lookup: CDR1 SQVTM, CDR2 ANQGSEA. CDR3 DNA: TGCAGCGTTGTCTGGGCAGAGCAAGAGACCCAGTACTTC. Its protein is CSVVWAEQETQYF.

Many counts were recorded for this clonotype. The J gene is TRBJ2-3, the V gene TRBV14, with D possibly matching TRBD2 (6 bases). Trimming removed 0 bases from V and 3 bases from J, with 7 bases in between. The CDR3 is made up of 14 amino acids. Germline V gene sequence: CDR1 SGHDN, CDR2 FVKESK. CDR3 sequence reads: CASSQEGLTDTQYF. DNA of the CDR3: TGTGCCAGCAGCCAAGAGGGACTGACAGATACGCAGTATTTT.

This clonotype was counted ten times or more. The genes are TRBV4-1 and TRBJ1-1; the D is unclear. V lost 1 base and J 6 bases, leaving 9 bases between the germline ends. Germline CDR1 is MGHRA and CDR2 is YSYEKL. The CDR3 covers 13 residues. In DNA, the CDR3 is TGCGCCAGCAGCCAAGTTGTATCCGCTGAAGCTTTCTTT. Encoded protein: CASSQVVSAEAFF.

This clonotype came up many times. The rearrangement links TRBV7-9 to TRBJ2-5; tentatively, D is TRBD2 (6 bases). The CDR3 contains 14 residues. V lost 5 bases and J 5 bases, leaving 15 bases between the germline ends. Germline CDR1 is SEHNR and CDR2 is FQNEAQ (reference sequence). This CDR3 is CASSPSGGIETQYF. The CDR3, as DNA: TGTGCCAGCAGCCCCTCGGGCGGGATTGAGACCCAGTACTTC. Using reference TRBV7-9 and TRBJ2-5 for the parts outside the CDR3, the full variable domain is DTGVSQNPRHKITKRGQNVTFRCDPISEHNRLYWYRQTLGQGPEFLTYFQNEAQLEKSRLLSDRFSAERPKGSFSTLEIQRTEQGDSAMYLCASSPSGGIETQYFGPGTRLLVL.

The rearrangement joins TRBV7-8 to TRBJ2-1, with TRBD2 matching 9 bases. This CDR3 has 16 amino acids. Losses at the gene ends were 7 bases for V and 5 bases for J; bases not matched to a gene: 12. Germline assignment: CDR1 SGHVS and CDR2 FQNEAQ. CDR3 in DNA: TGTGCCAGCACCGCGATAGCGGGAGCAGGGAACAATGAGCAGTTCTTC. Translating gives CASTAIAGAGNNEQFF.

There are many counts of this clonotype. This chain links TRBV12-3 or TRBV12-4 with TRBJ1-6, with D tentatively TRBD1 (5 bases). The ends were cut back, 1 base at V and 11 bases at J, with 15 bases in the middle. The CDR3 is 15 residues long. CDR3 in DNA: TGTGCCAGCAGTTTAGGGGCAAGGGGTTTGGCACCCCTCCACTTT. Residues: CASSLGARGLAPLHF.

This clonotype has only a few counts. The CDR3 protein is CASSRRGGTDTQYF. The CDR3 bases are TGTGCCAGCAGCCGCAGGGGGGGAACAGATACGCAGTATTTT. The rearrangement uses TRBV27 and TRBJ2-3; D may correspond to TRBD1 or TRBD2 (7 bases each). The CDR3 runs to 14 residues. Trimming left V 6 bases short and J 3 bases short, with 13 bases between. CDR1 is MNHEY and CDR2 is SMNVEV in the germline V gene (reference sequence).

Many counts were recorded for this clonotype. V gene TRBV9 combines with J gene TRBJ1-6, with D tentatively TRBD1 (5 bases). The ends were cut back, 2 bases at V and 8 bases at J, with 11 bases in the middle. The CDR3 has 14 amino acids. From germline, CDR1 is SGDLS and CDR2 YYNGEE. In nucleotides, the CDR3 is TGTGCCAGCAGCGTTACAGGAACCGATTCACCCCTCCACTTT. It specifies CASSVTGTDSPLHF.

This clonotype was detected many times. V is TRBV7-2 and J is TRBJ2-1, with TRBD2 matching 8 bases. The J segment lost 9 bases and the V segment lost 5 bases, leaving 9 bases of the junction unmatched. The CDR3 length is 14 residues. Germline V gene sequence: CDR1 SGHTA, CDR2 FQGNSA. The CDR3 nucleotides read TGTGCCAGCAGCACCAAGGTTAGCGGGGTTGAGCAGTTCTTC. It codes for CASSTKVSGVEQFF.

This clonotype appeared many times. The chain carries TRBV10-3 and TRBJ2-3, with D hard to call. CDR1 is ENHRY, CDR2 SYGVKD, per germline. The CDR3 runs 14 residues. With 4 bases removed from V and 1 base from J, the gap between germline ends came to 9 bases. The CDR3 DNA follows: TGTGCCATCAGTGTGAATGAGGGCACAGATACGCAGTATTTT. Translating it yields CAISVNEGTDTQYF.

This chain uses TRBV13 with TRBJ1-2; TRBD1 matches 7 bases. The germline CDR1 and CDR2 sequences are PRHDT and FYEKMQ (reference sequence). V lost 5 bases, J lost 1 base, and 13 bases stayed unmatched. This CDR3 is 17 amino acids long. CDR3 in amino acids: CASSKANRDRDNYGYTF. The CDR3 nucleotides read TGTGCCAGCAGCAAAGCGAATCGGGACAGAGATAACTATGGCTACACCTTC.

This clonotype came up a few times. The V and J genes are TRBV7-9 and TRBJ2-5; TRBD2 agrees at 11 bases. This CDR3 spans 16 amino acids. The germline gives CDR1 SEHNR, CDR2 FQNEAQ (reference sequence). Losses at the gene ends were 2 bases for V and 4 bases for J; bases not matched to a gene: 6. In DNA, the CDR3 is TGTGCCAGCAGCTTATCATATAGCGGGAGGGGAGAGACCCAGTACTTC. This encodes CASSLSYSGRGETQYF.

At least ten counts were recorded for this clonotype. The chain employs TRBV20-1 and TRBJ2-1; the match to TRBD2 covers 8 bases. Trimming removed 3 bases from V and 0 bases from J; junction bases left unmatched: 4. The CDR3 consists of 15 residues. Germline lookup yields CDR1 DFQATT and CDR2 SNEGSKA (reference sequence). The DNA for the CDR3 is TGCAGTGCTAGTAGCCTAGCGGGCTCCTACAATGAGCAGTTCTTC. The encoded protein is CSASSLAGSYNEQFF.

The gene calls are TRBV4-2 and TRBJ2-3; TRBD2 agrees at 9 bases. The ends lost 0 bases at V and 3 bases at J; junction bases unmatched: 19. This CDR3 spans 21 amino acids. The V gene's germline CDR1 is LGHNA and CDR2 YNFKEQ. Here the CDR3 DNA reads TGTGCCAGCAGCCAAGATGAGGGTAGCGGGAGACCCCCCCGATGGACAGATACGCAGTATTTT. Protein sequence: CASSQDEGSGRPPRWTDTQYF.

V and J are TRBV28 and TRBJ2-3, with D perhaps matching TRBD1 (6 bases). Trimming removed 8 bases from V and 1 base from J, with 13 bases in between. CDR1 and CDR2 (germline): MDHEN, SYDVKM. The CDR3 covers 14 residues. The CDR3: CASLLAGGTDTQYF. CDR3 in DNA: TGTGCCAGCCTCCTGGCAGGGGGCACAGATACGCAGTATTTT.

The rearrangement joins TRBV12-3 or TRBV12-4 to TRBJ2-3; D may be TRBD2 (7 bases). V shed 3 bases and J shed 5 bases, with 12 bases lying between them. The CDR3 length is 14 residues. The CDR3 loop is CASSLTRGGDTQYF. CDR3 coding DNA: TGTGCCAGCAGTTTGACTAGGGGGGGAGATACGCAGTATTTT.